This TCR beta chain emerged from a study of PD-L1 blockade in urothelial cancer. Study information: There were a median of 1,402 T cells in the tumor samples.

The CDR3 is made up of 15 amino acids. Germline CDR1 and CDR2: SGHNT and YENEEA. Trimming removed 5 bases from V and 0 bases from J; junction bases left unmatched: 3. This clone was recorded many times. Its matching antigen is unknown. Urothelial carcinoma in patients was locally advanced or metastatic. Whole-study findings and limits: Patients enjoying durable benefit were reported to have more tumor-infiltrating T lymphocytes. Each patient was represented by one FFPE tumor sample, obtained not right before treatment.

Libraries were prepared by immunoSEQ multiplex PCR; TCRdb keeps only in-frame clonotypes and omits some of them. Here the sample spans more than 35,000 clones, roughly a third being singletons. V usage is TRBV11-3 and J usage is TRBJ1-3; 8 bases are a match to TRBD1. This receptor was obtained from a man in his sixties with urothelial cancer. This specimen consisted of tumor tissue, obtained before atezolizumab (anti-PD-L1) treatment. As DNA, the CDR3 is TGTGCCAGCAGCGGACAGGGTGGCTCTGGAAACACCATATATTTT. Its translation: CASSGQGGSGNTIYF.